These T cell receptor beta chains were read from a single sample in a study of T cell changes during pregnancy in multiple sclerosis. The protocol was immunoSEQ multiplex PCR, while the TCRdb copy is restricted to in-frame clones and leaves out a portion. The sample contains tens of thousands of clones, 85% to 95% of which appear only once. The input for sequencing was peripheral blood, taken in the second trimester of pregnancy. The receptors shown here come from a female donor with multiple sclerosis, enrolled in a pregnancy study. CDR3s include the opening cysteine and the closing phenylalanine or tryptophan. Each record gives: clone size, J gene, V gene, D gene, CDR3 protein, CDR3 DNA. D genes are given only for firm matches. The size field is filled for only some rows; it gives once, few, many or a size class.

>NA|TRBJ1-2|TRBV9|NA
CASSVGYRPGYGYTF
TGTGCCAGCAGCGTAGGGTATAGGCCGGGGTATGGCTACACCTTC
>NA|TRBJ1-2|TRBV4-1|NA
CASSQGGLAYGYTF
TGCGCCAGCAGCCAAGGGGGACTCGCCTATGGCTACACCTTC
>NA|TRBJ2-2|TRBV6-5|TRBD2
CATRSGGFSGELFF
TGTGCCACCCGTAGCGGGGGTTTTAGCGGGGAGCTGTTTTTT
>NA|TRBJ2-7|TRBV29-1|NA
CSVGAGEGYEQYF
TGCAGCGTTGGGGCAGGGGAAGGGTACGAGCAGTACTTC
>once|TRBJ1-1|TRBV6-5|NA
CASRAWQGNTEAFF
TGTGCCAGTCGGGCTTGGCAGGGCAACACTGAAGCTTTCTTT
>once|TRBJ1-1|TRBV4-2|TRBD1
CASSLNRGNTEAFF
TGTGCCAGCAGCCTGAACAGGGGGAACACTGAAGCTTTCTTT
>NA|TRBJ2-7|TRBV4-2|NA
CASSPHSSEQYF
TGTGCCAGCAGCCCCCATAGCAGCGAGCAGTACTTC
>NA|TRBJ1-1|TRBV7-9|TRBD1
CASRQIRTGFTEAFF
TGTGCCAGCAGACAGATCCGGACAGGGTTCACTGAAGCTTTCTTT
>NA|TRBJ1-2|TRBV6-5|NA
CASTLPGYGYTF
TGTGCCAGCACCTTACCGGGTTATGGCTACACCTTC
>NA|TRBJ1-1|TRBV5-1|NA
CASTGGRAALSNTEAFF
TGCGCCAGCACGGGAGGTCGGGCGGCCCTTTCGAACACTGAAGCTTTCTTT
>NA|TRBJ1-1|TRBV29-1|NA
CSVVTGGETEAFF
TGCAGCGTTGTAACCGGAGGAGAGACTGAAGCTTTCTTT
>NA|TRBJ1-5|TRBV5-4|TRBD1
CASSLDRGNQPQHF
TGTGCCAGCAGCTTGGACAGGGGAAATCAGCCCCAGCATTTT
>NA|TRBJ1-4|TRBV6-5|NA
CASTGNANEKLFF
TGTGCCAGCACAGGGAATGCTAATGAAAAACTGTTTTTT
>NA|TRBJ2-7|TRBV4-1|NA
CASSPYSGQQGHEQYF
TGCGCCAGCAGCCCCTACTCAGGCCAACAGGGTCACGAGCAGTACTTC
>once|TRBJ1-5|TRBV19|TRBD1
CASRPGTGRGQPQHF
TGTGCCAGTAGGCCGGGGACAGGGCGGGGGCAGCCCCAGCATTTT
>NA|TRBJ1-1|TRBV6-1|NA
CASSWTETNTEAFF
TGTGCCAGCAGTTGGACAGAAACGAACACTGAAGCTTTCTTT
>NA|TRBJ2-2|TRBV9|NA
CASSVTDGELFF
TGTGCCAGCAGCGTTACAGACGGGGAGCTGTTTTTT
>NA|TRBJ2-5|TRBV2|TRBD2
CASSLERGEQETQYF
TGTGCCAGCAGTCTGGAGCGGGGGGAACAAGAGACCCAGTACTTC
>NA|TRBJ1-1|TRBV19|NA
CASSIEGDSGGNTEAFF
TGTGCCAGTAGTATTGAAGGAGACAGCGGGGGGAACACTGAAGCTTTCTTT
>NA|TRBJ2-2|TRBV6-1|TRBD1
CASRPGQASGELFF
TGTGCCAGCAGGCCGGGACAGGCCTCCGGGGAGCTGTTTTTT
>NA|TRBJ1-1|TRBV30|TRBD1
CAWSVRGPGQGVLEAFF
TGTGCCTGGAGTGTAAGAGGGCCGGGACAGGGTGTTCTGGAAGCTTTCTTT
>few|TRBJ2-3|TRBV7-3|TRBD1
CASSFRGTGTQYF
TGTGCCAGCAGCTTCAGGGGGACAGGTACGCAGTATTTT
>NA|TRBJ1-3|TRBV4-2|NA
CASSQDTSSGNTIYF
TGTGCCAGCAGCCAAGATACAAGCTCTGGAAACACCATATATTTT
>NA|TRBJ2-7|TRBV6-5|TRBD1
CASSYSRDSYEQYF
TGTGCCAGCAGTTACTCAAGGGACAGCTACGAGCAGTACTTC
>NA|TRBJ2-5|TRBV5-4|NA
CASSSEGAEETQYF
TGTGCCAGCAGCTCGGAGGGGGCGGAAGAGACCCAGTACTTC
>NA|TRBJ1-4|TRBV19|TRBD1
CASNRGEKLFF
TGTGCCAGTAACAGGGGTGAAAAACTGTTTTTT
>NA|TRBJ2-3|TRBV15|TRBD2
CATSREYSGGTSTDTQYF
TGTGCCACCAGCAGAGAGTATAGCGGGGGAACAAGCACAGATACGCAGTATTTT